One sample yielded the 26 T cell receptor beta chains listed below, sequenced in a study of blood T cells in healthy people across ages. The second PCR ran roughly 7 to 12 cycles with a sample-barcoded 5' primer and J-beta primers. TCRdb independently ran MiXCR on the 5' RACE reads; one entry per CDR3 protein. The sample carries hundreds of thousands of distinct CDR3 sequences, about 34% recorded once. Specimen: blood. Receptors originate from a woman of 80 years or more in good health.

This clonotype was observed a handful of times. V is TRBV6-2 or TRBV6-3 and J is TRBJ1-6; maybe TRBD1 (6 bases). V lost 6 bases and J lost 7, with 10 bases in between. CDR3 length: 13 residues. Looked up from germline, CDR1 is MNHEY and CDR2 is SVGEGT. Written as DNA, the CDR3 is TGTGCCAGCAGACTTCAGGGGAATTCACCCCTCCACTTT. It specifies CASRLQGNSPLHF.

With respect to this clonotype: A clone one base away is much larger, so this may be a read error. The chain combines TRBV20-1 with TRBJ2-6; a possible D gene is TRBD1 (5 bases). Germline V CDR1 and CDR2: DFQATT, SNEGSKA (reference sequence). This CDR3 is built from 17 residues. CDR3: CSARPQALDSGANVRTF. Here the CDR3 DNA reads TGCAGTGCTAGGCCACAGGCGTTGGATTCTGGGGCCAACGTCCGGACTTTC.

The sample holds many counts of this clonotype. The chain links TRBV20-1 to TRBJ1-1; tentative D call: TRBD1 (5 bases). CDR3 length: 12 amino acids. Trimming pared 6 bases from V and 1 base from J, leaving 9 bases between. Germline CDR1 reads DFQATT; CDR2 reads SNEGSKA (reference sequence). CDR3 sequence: CSAGVRNTEAFF. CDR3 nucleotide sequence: TGCAGTGCGGGGGTACGGAACACTGAAGCTTTCTTT.

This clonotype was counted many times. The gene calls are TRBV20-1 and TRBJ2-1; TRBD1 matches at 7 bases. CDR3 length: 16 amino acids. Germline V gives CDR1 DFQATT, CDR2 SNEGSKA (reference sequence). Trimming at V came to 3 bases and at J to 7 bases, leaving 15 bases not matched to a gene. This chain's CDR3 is CSASPATGIRVNEQFF. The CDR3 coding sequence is TGCAGTGCTAGTCCCGCGACAGGGATTAGGGTTAATGAGCAGTTCTTC.

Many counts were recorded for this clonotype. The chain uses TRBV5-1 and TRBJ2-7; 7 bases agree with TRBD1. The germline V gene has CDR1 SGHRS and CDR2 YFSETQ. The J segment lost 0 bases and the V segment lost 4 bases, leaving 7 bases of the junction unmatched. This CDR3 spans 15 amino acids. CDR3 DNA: TGCGCCAGCAGCAAGGACAGGTCAAGCTCCTACGAGCAGTACTTC. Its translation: CASSKDRSSSYEQYF.

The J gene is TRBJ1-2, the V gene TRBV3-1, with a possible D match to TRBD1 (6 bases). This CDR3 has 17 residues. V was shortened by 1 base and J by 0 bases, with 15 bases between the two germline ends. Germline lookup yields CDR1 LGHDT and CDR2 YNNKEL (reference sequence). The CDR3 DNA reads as TGTGCCAGCAGCCAAGGAACTCCCGGGACATCTAACTATGGCTACACCTTC. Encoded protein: CASSQGTPGTSNYGYTF. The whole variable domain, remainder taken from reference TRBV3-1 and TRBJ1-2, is DTAVSQTPKYLVTQMGNDKSIKCEQNLGHDTMYWYKQDSKKFLKIMFSYNNKELIINETVPNRFSPKSPDKAHLNLHINSLELGDSAVYFCASSQGTPGTSNYGYTFGSGTRLTVV.

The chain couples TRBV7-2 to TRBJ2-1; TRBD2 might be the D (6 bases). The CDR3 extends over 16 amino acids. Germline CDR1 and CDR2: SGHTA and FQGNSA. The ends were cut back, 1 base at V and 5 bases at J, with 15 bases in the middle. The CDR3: CASSLVSAGRHNEQFF. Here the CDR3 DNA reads TGTGCCAGCAGCTTAGTTTCGGCGGGACGGCACAATGAGCAGTTCTTC. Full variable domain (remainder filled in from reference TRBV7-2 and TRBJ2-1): GAGVSQSPSNKVTEKGKDVELRCDPISGHTALYWYRQSLGQGLEFLIYFQGNSAPDKSGLPSDRFSAERTGGSVSTLTIQRTQQEDSAVYLCASSLVSAGRHNEQFFGPGTRLTVL.

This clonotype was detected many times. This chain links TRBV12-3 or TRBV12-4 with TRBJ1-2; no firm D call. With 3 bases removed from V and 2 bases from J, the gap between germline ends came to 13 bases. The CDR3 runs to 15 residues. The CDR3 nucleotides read TGTGCCAGCAGTTTTGGCCCACCCGCGAACTATGGCTACACCTTC. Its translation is CASSFGPPANYGYTF.

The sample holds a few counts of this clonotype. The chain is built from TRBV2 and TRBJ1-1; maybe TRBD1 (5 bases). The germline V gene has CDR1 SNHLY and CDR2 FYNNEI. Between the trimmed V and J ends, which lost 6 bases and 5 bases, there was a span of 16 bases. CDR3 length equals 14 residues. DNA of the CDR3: TGTGCCAGCAGGGAAAGACTGGGACGAACTGAAGCTTTCTTT. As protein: CASRERLGRTEAFF.

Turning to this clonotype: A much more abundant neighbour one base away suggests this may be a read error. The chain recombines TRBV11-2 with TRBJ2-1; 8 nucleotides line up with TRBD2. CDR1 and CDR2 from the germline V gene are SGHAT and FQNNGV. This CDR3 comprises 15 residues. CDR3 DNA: TGTGCCAGCAGCTTATTAACGGGGGGGTACACTGAGCAGTTCTTC. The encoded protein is CASSLLTGGYTEQFF.

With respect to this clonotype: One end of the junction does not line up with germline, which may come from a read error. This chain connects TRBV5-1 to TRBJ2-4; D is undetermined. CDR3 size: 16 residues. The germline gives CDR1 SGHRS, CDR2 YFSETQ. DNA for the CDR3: TGCGCCAGCCGCTTGGAACAGTCTTTAGCCGAAAACATTCAGTACTTC. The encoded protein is CASRLEQSLAENIQYF.

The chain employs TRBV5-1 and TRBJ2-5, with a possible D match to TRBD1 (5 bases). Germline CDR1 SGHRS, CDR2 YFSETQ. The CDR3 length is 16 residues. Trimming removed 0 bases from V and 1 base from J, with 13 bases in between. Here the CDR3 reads CASSLESGIFQETQYF. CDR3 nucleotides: TGCGCCAGCAGCTTGGAGTCAGGGATTTTCCAAGAGACCCAGTACTTC. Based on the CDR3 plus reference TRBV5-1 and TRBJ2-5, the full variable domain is KAGVTQTPRYLIKTRGQQVTLSCSPISGHRSVSWYQQTPGQGLQFLFEYFSETQRNKGNFPGRFSGRQFSNSRSEMNVSTLELGDSALYLCASSLESGIFQETQYFGPGTRLLVL.

CDR3 in DNA: TGCGCCAGCAGCGATTTAGCGGGGCCCTACAATGAGCAGTTCTTC. This encodes CASSDLAGPYNEQFF. This sequence joins TRBV5-1 and TRBJ2-1; 8 bases map to TRBD2. Germline V lookup: CDR1 SGHRS, CDR2 YFSETQ. The CDR3 loop spans 15 amino acids. V lost 4 bases to trimming and J lost 2 bases; unmatched junction nucleotides: 5.

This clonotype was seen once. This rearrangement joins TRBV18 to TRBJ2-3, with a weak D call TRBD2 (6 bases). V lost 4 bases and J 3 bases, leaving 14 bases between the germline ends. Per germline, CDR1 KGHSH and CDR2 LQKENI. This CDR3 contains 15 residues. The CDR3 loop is CASSLSNGGTDTQYF. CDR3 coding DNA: TGTGCCAGCTCACTATCTAACGGGGGTACAGATACGCAGTATTTT.

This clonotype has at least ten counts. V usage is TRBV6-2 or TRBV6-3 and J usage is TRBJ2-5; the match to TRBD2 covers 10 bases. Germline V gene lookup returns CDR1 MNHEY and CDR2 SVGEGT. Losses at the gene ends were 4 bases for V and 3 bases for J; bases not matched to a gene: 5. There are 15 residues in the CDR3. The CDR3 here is CASSSALAGKETQYF. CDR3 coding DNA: TGTGCCAGCAGTTCCGCACTAGCGGGGAAAGAGACCCAGTACTTC.

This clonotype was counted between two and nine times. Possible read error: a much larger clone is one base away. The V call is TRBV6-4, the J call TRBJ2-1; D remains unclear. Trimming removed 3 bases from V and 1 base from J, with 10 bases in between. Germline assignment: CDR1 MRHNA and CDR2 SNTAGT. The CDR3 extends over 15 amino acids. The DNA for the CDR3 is TGTGCCAGCAGTGAGGCGGCAGCGTCCTACAATGAGCAGTTCTTC. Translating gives CASSEAAASYNEQFF.

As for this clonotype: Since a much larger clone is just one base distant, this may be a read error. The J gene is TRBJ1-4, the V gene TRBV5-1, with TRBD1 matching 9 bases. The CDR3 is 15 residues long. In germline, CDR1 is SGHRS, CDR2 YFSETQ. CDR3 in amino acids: CASSLPGQGYEKRFF. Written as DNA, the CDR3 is TGCGCCAGCAGCCTACCGGGACAGGGATATGAAAAACGGTTTTTT.

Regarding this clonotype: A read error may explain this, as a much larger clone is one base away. Written as DNA, the CDR3 is TGTGCCAGCAGGTCTGCACCCGGGACAGGGTTCCGCGAGCAGTACTTC. Translation: CASRSAPGTGFREQYF. The V gene is TRBV2, the J gene TRBJ2-7; 9 bases are a match to TRBD1. The CDR3 runs to 16 residues. Germline CDR1 and CDR2: SNHLY and FYNNEI. Trimming at V came to 6 bases and at J to 6 bases, leaving 15 bases not matched to a gene.

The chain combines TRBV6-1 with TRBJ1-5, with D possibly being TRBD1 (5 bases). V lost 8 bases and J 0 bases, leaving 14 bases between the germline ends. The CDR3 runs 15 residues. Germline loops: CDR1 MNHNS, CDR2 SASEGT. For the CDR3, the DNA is TGTGCCAGCGGAAGGGACGCCTATAGCAATCAGCCCCAGCATTTT. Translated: CASGRDAYSNQPQHF.

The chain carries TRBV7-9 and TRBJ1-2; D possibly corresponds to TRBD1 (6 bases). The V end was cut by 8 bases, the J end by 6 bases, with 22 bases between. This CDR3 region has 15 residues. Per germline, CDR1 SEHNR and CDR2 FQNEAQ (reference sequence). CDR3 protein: CASPNGPGGHHGYTF. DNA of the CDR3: TGTGCCAGCCCTAACGGTCCGGGGGGCCACCATGGCTACACCTTC.

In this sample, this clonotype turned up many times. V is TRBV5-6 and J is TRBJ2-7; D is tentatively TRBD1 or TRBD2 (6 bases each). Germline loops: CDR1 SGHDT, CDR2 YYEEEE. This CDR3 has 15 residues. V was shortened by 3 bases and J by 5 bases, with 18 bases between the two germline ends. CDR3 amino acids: CASSWARGRINEQYF. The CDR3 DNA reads TGTGCCAGCAGCTGGGCCCGGGGGCGTATCAACGAGCAGTACTTC. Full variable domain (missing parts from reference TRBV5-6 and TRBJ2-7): DAGVTQSPTHLIKTRGQQVTLRCSPKSGHDTVSWYQQALGQGPQFIFQYYEEEERQRGNFPDRFSGHQFPNYSSELNVNALLLGDSALYLCASSWARGRINEQYFGPGTRLTVT.

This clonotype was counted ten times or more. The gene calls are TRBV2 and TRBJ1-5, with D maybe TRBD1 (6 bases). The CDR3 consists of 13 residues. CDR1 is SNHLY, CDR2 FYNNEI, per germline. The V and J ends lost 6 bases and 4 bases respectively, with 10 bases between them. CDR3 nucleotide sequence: TGTGCCAGCAGGCGGGACACTAATCAGCCCCAGCATTTT. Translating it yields CASRRDTNQPQHF. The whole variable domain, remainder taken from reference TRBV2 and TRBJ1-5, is EPEVTQTPSHQVTQMGQEVILRCVPISNHLYFYWYRQILGQKVEFLVSFYNNEISEKSEIFDDQFSVERPDGSNFTLKIRSTKLEDSAMYFCASRRDTNQPQHFGDGTRLSIL.

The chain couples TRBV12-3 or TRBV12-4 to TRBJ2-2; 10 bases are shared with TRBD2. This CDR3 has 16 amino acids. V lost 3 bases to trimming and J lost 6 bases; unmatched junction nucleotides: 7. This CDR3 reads CASSLRAGGKAGELFF. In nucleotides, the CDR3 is TGTGCCAGCAGTTTGCGAGCGGGGGGGAAGGCCGGGGAGCTGTTTTTT.

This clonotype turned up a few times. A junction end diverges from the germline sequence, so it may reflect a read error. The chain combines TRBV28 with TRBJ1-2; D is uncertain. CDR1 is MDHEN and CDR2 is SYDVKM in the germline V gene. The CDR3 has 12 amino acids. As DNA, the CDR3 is TGTGCCAGCAGCACACCTAACTATGACTACACCTTC. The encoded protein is CASSTPNYDYTF.

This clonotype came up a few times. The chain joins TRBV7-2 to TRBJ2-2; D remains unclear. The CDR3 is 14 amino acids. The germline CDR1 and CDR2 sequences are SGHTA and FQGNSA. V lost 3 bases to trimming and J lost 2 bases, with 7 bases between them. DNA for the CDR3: TGTGCCAGCAGCTTTGGGGAAAACACCGGGGAGCTGTTTTTT. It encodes CASSFGENTGELFF.

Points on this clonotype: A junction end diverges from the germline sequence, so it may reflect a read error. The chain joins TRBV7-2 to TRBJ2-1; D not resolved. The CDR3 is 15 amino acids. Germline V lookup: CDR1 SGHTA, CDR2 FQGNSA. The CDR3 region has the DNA TGTGCCAGCAGCGCCTACCCGAGCTCCTACAATGAGCGGTTCTTC. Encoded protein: CASSAYPSSYNERFF.